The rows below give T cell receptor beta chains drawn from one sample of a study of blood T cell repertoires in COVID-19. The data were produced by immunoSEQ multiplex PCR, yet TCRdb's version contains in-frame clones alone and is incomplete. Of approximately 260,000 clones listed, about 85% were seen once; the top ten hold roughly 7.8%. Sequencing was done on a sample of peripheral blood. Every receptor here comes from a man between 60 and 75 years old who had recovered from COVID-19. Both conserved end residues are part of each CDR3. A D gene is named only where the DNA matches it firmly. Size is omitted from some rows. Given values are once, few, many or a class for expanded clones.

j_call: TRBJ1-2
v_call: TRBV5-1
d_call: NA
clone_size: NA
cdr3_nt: TGCGCCAGCAGCCCCAAACAGGGTATGAGCTATGGCTACACCTTC
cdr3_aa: CASSPKQGMSYGYTF

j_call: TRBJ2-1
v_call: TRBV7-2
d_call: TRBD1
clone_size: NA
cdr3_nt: TGTGCCAGCAGCACATCACTCCTAACAGGGGGGACGCAGTTCTTC
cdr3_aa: CASSTSLLTGGTQFF

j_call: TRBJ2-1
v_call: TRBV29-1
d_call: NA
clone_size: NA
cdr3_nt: TGCAGCGCCCGAGACCGAGGGGGTTGGGATGAGCAGTTCTTC
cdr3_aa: CSARDRGGWDEQFF

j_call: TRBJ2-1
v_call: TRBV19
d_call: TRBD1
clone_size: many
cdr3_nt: TGTGCCAGTAGTCGCCAGGGACAGGGCTCGAATGAGCAGTTCTTC
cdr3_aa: CASSRQGQGSNEQFF

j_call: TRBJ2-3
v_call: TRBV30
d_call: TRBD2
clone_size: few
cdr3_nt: TGTGCCTGGAGCCTGGGACTAGCGGTAACTAGCACAGATACGCAGTATTTT
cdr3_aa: CAWSLGLAVTSTDTQYF

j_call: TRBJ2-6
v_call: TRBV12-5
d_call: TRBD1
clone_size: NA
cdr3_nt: TGTGCTAGTGGTTTGGTAAAGGACAGGGGGCCCGGGGCCAACGTCCTGACTTTC
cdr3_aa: CASGLVKDRGPGANVLTF

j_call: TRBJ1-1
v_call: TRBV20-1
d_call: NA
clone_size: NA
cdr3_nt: TGCAGTGCTAGAGATTCGAGGGGGGCTTTCTTT
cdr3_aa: CSARDSRGAFF

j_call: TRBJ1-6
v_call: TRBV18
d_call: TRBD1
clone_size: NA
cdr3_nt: TGTGCCAGCTCACCAGGACAGGGGGTTAGCGGTTCACCCCTCCACTTT
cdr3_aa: CASSPGQGVSGSPLHF

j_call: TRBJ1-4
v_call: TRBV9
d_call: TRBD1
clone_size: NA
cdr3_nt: TGTGCCAGCAGCGTAAGACAGGGATCTGGTGAAAAACTGTTTTTT
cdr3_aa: CASSVRQGSGEKLFF

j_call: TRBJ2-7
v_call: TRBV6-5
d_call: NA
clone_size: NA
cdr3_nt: TGTGCCAGCACCCCATCCAGGGGCTCCTACGAGCAGTACTTC
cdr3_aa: CASTPSRGSYEQYF

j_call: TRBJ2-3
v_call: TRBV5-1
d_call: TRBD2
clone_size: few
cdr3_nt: TGCGCCAGCAGCTTGGCGGCGGGGGGGCCACGGGGCACAGATACGCAGTATTTT
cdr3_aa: CASSLAAGGPRGTDTQYF

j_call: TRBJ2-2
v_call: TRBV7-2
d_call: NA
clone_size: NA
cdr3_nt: TGTGCCAGCAGCTTACTGAACACCGGGGAGCTGTTTTTT
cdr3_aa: CASSLLNTGELFF

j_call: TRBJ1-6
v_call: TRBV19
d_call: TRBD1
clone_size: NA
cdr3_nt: TGTGCCAGCAGCGACAGGGAAAGTTCACCCCTCCACTTT
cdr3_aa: CASSDRESSPLHF

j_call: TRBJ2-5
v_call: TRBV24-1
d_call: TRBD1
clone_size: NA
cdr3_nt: TGTGCCACCAGTGATGGGACAGTGGCGACCCAGTACTTC
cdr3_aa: CATSDGTVATQYF

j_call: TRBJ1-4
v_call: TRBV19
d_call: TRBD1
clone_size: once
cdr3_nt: TGTGCCAGTAGGGTCCCGCGGGACAGGGGGACTGAAAAACTGTTTTTT
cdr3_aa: CASRVPRDRGTEKLFF

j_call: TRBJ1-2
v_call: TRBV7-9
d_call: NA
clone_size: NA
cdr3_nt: TGTGCCAGCAGCTCGTACAGGGTCTATGGCTACACCTTC
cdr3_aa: CASSSYRVYGYTF

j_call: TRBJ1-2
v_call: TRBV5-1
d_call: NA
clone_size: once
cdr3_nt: TGCGCCAGCAGCTTATTGGGGAGTTCGAATGGCTACACCTTC
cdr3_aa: CASSLLGSSNGYTF

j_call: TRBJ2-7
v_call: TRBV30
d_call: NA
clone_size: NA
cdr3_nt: TGTGCCTGGAGTGTACGACTAGCCTACGAGCAGTACTTC
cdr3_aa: CAWSVRLAYEQYF

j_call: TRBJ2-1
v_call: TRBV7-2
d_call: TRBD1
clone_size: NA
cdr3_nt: TGTGCCAGCAGCTACTTCGGACAGGGGGGGTTCTTC
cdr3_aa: CASSYFGQGGFF

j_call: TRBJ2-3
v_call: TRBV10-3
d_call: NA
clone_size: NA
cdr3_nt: TGTGCCATCAGTGAGGAGGGGCGGGGATCAGATACGCAGTATTTT
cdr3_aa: CAISEEGRGSDTQYF

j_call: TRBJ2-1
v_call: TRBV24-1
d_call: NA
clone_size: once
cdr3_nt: TGTGCCACCGGAGTCGACGGCCACCCCAATGAGCAGTTCTTC
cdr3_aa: CATGVDGHPNEQFF

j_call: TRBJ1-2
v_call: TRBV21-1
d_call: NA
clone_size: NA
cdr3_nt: TGTGCCAGCAGCAAAGCGGGAGGGGGACAGGGGGTGGAATTAGGCTATGGCTACACCTTC
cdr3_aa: CASSKAGGGQGVELGYGYTF

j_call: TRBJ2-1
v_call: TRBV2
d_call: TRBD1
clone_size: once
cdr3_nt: TGTGCCAGCAGTGAGTTATACAGGGGTAATGAGCAGTTCTTC
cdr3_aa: CASSELYRGNEQFF

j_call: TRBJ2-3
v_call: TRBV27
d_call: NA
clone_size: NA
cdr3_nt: TGTGCCAGCAGATCGGGGGTTGATACGCAGTATTTT
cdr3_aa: CASRSGVDTQYF

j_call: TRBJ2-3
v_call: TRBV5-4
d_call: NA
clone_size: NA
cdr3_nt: TGTGCCAGCAGCTTCGCGGGGGCCGTCACAGATACGCAGTATTTT
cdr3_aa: CASSFAGAVTDTQYF

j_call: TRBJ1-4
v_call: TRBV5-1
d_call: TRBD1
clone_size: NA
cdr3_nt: TGCGCCAGCAGCTTGGACGGACAGGGAAGGACTAATGAAAAACTGTTTTTT
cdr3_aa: CASSLDGQGRTNEKLFF

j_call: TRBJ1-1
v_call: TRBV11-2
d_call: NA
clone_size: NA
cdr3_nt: TGTGCCAGCAGCTTGGGAGGGGTGAACACTGAAGCTTTCTTT
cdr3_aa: CASSLGGVNTEAFF

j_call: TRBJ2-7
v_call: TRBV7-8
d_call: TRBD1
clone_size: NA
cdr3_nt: TGTGCCAGCAGCTTAGCCCTTTCCGGGACAGGGAACTACGAGCAGTACTTC
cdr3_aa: CASSLALSGTGNYEQYF

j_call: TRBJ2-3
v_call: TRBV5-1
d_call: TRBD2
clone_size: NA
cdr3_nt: TGCGCCAGCAGCCCGACTGGGACTAGCGGGGGAGTCACAGATACGCAGTATTTT
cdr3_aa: CASSPTGTSGGVTDTQYF

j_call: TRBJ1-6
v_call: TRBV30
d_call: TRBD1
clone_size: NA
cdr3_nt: TGTGCCTGGAGCTCTACAGGGGTTAATTCACCCCTCCACTTT
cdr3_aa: CAWSSTGVNSPLHF

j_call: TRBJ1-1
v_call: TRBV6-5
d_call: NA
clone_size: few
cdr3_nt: TGTGCCACCCAGGGGTACACTGAAGCTTTCTTT
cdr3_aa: CATQGYTEAFF

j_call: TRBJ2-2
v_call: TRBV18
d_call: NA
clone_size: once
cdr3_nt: TGTGCCAGCTCACCACGGAGGACCGGGGAGCTGTTTTTT
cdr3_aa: CASSPRRTGELFF

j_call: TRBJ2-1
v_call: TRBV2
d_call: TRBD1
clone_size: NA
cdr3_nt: TGTGCCAGCGGGGCTAGGGCAGGGGGTTGGTCCTACAATGAGCAGTTCTTC
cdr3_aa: CASGARAGGWSYNEQFF

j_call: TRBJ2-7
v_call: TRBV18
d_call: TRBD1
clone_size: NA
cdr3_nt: TGTGCCAGCTCACCGCCAGGGGGCCAGGTAGAGCAGTACTTC
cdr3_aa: CASSPPGGQVEQYF

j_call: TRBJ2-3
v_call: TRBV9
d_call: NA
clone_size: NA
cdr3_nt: TGTGCCAGCAGCGTAGCTAGTGGCACAGATACGCAGTATTTT
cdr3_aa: CASSVASGTDTQYF

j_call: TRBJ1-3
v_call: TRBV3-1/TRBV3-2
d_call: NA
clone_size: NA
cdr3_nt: TGTGCCAGCAGCTTACGATCTAACTCTGGAAACACCATATATTTT
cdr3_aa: CASSLRSNSGNTIYF

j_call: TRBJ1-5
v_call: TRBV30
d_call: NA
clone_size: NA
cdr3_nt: TGTGCCTGGAGTGTGGAGGGATCGGTCAATCAGCCCCAGCATTTT
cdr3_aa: CAWSVEGSVNQPQHF

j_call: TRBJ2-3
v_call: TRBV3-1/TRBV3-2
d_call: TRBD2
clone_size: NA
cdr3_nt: TGTGCCAGCAGCCAAGCGAGTACTAGCGGGGGCCCTTGGACAGATACGCAGTATTTT
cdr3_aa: CASSQASTSGGPWTDTQYF

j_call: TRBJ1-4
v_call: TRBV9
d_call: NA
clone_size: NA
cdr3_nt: TGTGCCAGCAGCCGCGTCGGTAATGAAAAACTGTTTTTT
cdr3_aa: CASSRVGNEKLFF

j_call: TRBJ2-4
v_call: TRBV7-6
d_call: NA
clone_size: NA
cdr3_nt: TGTGCCAGCAGCTTAGCCGTTGCACTCGGGGCCAAAAACATTCAGTACTTC
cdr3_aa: CASSLAVALGAKNIQYF

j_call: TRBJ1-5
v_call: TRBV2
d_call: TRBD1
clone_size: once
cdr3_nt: TGTGCCAGCAGTGATTGGGGGACAGGGGGCGGGAATCAGCCCCAGCATTTT
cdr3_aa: CASSDWGTGGGNQPQHF

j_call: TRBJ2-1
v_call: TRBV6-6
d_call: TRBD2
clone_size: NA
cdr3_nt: TGTGCCAGCAGTTACGAAGGTAGCGGGACGCTCAATGAGCAGTTCTTC
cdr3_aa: CASSYEGSGTLNEQFF

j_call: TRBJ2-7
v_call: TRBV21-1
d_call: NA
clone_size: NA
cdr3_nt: TGTGCCAGCAGCAAAGCTAATACTAGCGGGGGGCCTTGCTACGAGCAGTACTTC
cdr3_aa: CASSKANTSGGPCYEQYF

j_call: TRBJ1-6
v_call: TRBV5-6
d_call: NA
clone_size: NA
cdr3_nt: TGTGCCAGCAGCTTGGCGGGAACCTATAATTCACCCCTCCACTTT
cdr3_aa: CASSLAGTYNSPLHF

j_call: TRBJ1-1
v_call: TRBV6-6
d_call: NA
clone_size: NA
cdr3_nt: TGTGCCAGCAGTTACTCTAACAGGGTCACTGAAGCTTTCTTT
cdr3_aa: CASSYSNRVTEAFF